Listed below are T cell receptor beta chains from one sample, sequenced in a study of PD-1 blockade in classical Hodgkin lymphoma. Using immunoSEQ multiplex PCR, the repertoire was profiled, and TCRdb retains in-frame clones only, with some absent. The table has around 19,000 clones, 77% seen once; the top ten hold less than 50%. Sequenced material: peripheral blood mononuclear cells (PBMCs), taken before the second cycle of nivolumab. The receptors stem from a human donor with classical Hodgkin lymphoma. Each CDR3 is given with its conserved first and last residue. D genes are given only for firm matches. A row's size may be missing; if present it is once, few, many or a size class.

J gene,D gene,clone size,V gene,CDR3 DNA,CDR3 protein
TRBJ1-1,TRBD1,.,TRBV11-3,TGTGCCAGTGGACAGGCTTCTGAAGCTTTCTTT,CASGQASEAFF
TRBJ2-2,.,.,TRBV7-2,TGTGCCAGCAGCTTCCAGGGTCCCGGTGAGCTGTTTTTT,CASSFQGPGELFF
TRBJ1-1,.,.,TRBV5-6,TGTGCCAGCAGCTTTTCCAGGGGAAGCACTGAAGCTTTCTTT,CASSFSRGSTEAFF
TRBJ2-7,.,.,TRBV25-1,TGTGCCAGCAGGCTCCTCCAGCTACCGGAGAGCTCCTACGAGCAGTACTTC,CASRLLQLPESSYEQYF
TRBJ2-5,.,.,TRBV5-1,TGCGCCAGCAGCACCCAACAAGAGACCCAGTACTTC,CASSTQQETQYF
TRBJ1-6,TRBD1,.,TRBV5-6,TGTGCCAGCAGCTTTAAGGGGGCCACCCATTCACCCCTCCACTTT,CASSFKGATHSPLHF
TRBJ2-4,.,.,TRBV7-3,TGTGCCAGCAGCTTATGGGGAGAACCAGCCAAAAACATTCAGTACTTC,CASSLWGEPAKNIQYF
TRBJ1-5,.,.,TRBV5-1,TGCGCCAGCAGCTTGGTGGGGGGGGATCAGCCCCAGCATTTT,CASSLVGGDQPQHF
TRBJ2-7,TRBD2,.,TRBV10-3,TGTGCCATCAGCGGTAGCGGGAGCTCCTACGAGCAGTACTTC,CAISGSGSSYEQYF
TRBJ2-7,.,.,TRBV5-6,TGTGCCAGCAACTTGGGGCCCTACGAGCAGTACTTC,CASNLGPYEQYF
TRBJ1-2,.,.,TRBV6-5,TGTGCCAGCAGTTGGGGGGGGATCTATGGCTACACCTTC,CASSWGGIYGYTF
TRBJ2-1,.,.,TRBV5-6,TGTGCCAGCAGCCCTAGAGAAGTCTACAATGAGCAGTTCTTC,CASSPREVYNEQFF
TRBJ2-2,TRBD2,.,TRBV19,TGTGCCAGTAGGACTAGCGGGAACACCGGGGAGCTGTTTTTT,CASRTSGNTGELFF
TRBJ2-1,.,.,TRBV27,TGTGCCAGCAGTTTCCTGGGGAGCTCCTACAATGAGCAGTTCTTC,CASSFLGSSYNEQFF
TRBJ2-5,TRBD1,.,TRBV28,TGTGCCAGCAGCCGCATAACAGGGGATGTAGAGACCCAGTACTTC,CASSRITGDVETQYF
TRBJ2-3,.,.,TRBV19,TGTGCCACTTCACGGGACCGTACGCAGTATTTT,CATSRDRTQYF
TRBJ2-7,.,medium-sized,TRBV2,TGTGCCAGCACCGACTCCTACGAGCAGTACTTC,CASTDSYEQYF
TRBJ1-1,.,once,TRBV30,TGTGCCTGGGGGCAGGGGGAAGCTTTCTTT,CAWGQGEAFF
TRBJ2-7,TRBD1,.,TRBV7-8,TGTGCCAGCAGCATCAAGACAGGGTCCGAGCAGTACTTC,CASSIKTGSEQYF
TRBJ2-5,.,.,TRBV7-6,TGTGCCAGCAGCTTAGAAGGCGCTGCAGAGACCCAGTACTTC,CASSLEGAAETQYF
TRBJ2-7,.,.,TRBV2,TGTGCCAGCAGTGATGAGGCGAGCTCCTACGAGCAGTACTTC,CASSDEASSYEQYF
TRBJ2-7,.,few,TRBV6-5,TGTGCCAGCAGTTACGCGTTGTCCTACGAGCAGTACTTC,CASSYALSYEQYF
TRBJ1-1,.,.,TRBV5-4,TGTGCCAGCAGCTTGGCCCGGGGCAGTGAAGCTTTCTTT,CASSLARGSEAFF
TRBJ2-7,.,.,TRBV11-3,TGTGCCAGCAGCTTAGGGACTCGGATAAACGAGCAGTACTTC,CASSLGTRINEQYF
TRBJ1-1,.,.,TRBV27,TGTGCCAGCAGTTTCGGGCGGTCGACTGAAGCTTTCTTT,CASSFGRSTEAFF
TRBJ2-6,.,.,TRBV19,TGTGCCAGTAGGCCCTCTGGGGCCAACGTCCTGACTTTC,CASRPSGANVLTF
TRBJ1-2,TRBD1,.,TRBV6-5,TGTGCCAGCAGTTACTCGACAGGGGGCAACTATGGCTACACCTTC,CASSYSTGGNYGYTF
TRBJ1-1,.,.,TRBV2,TGTGCCAGCAGTGAAGTTGGAGCTGAAGCTTTCTTT,CASSEVGAEAFF
TRBJ1-2,.,.,TRBV7-9,TGTGCCAGCAGCTTGGAAGATGGCTACACCTTC,CASSLEDGYTF
TRBJ1-5,TRBD1,.,TRBV5-6,TGTGCCAGCAGCCCTGGACAGGGCGATCAGCCCCAGCATTTT,CASSPGQGDQPQHF
TRBJ2-7,.,.,TRBV11-2,TGTGCCAGCAGCTTAGCTGACAACTCCTACGAGCAGTACTTC,CASSLADNSYEQYF
TRBJ2-6,.,.,TRBV19,TGTGCCAGTAGTATCGAGTGGCAAAGACTTCTCAGGCTCTCTGGGGCCAACGTCCTGACTTTC,CASSIEWQRLLRLSGANVLTF
TRBJ2-6,.,once,TRBV28,TGTGCCAGCAGTTTAATGGGGACTGGGGCCAACGTCCTGACTTTC,CASSLMGTGANVLTF
TRBJ2-1,.,.,TRBV18,TGTGCCAGCTCACCTTCAGCCCTGGACTTTTTCTTC,CASSPSALDFFF
TRBJ1-1,.,.,TRBV30,TGTGCCTGGAAATATGGGGGCGTGGCTTTCTTT,CAWKYGGVAFF
TRBJ1-4,.,.,TRBV4-2,TGTGCCAGCAGCCCCAGGACGGTGAATGAAAAACTGTTTTTT,CASSPRTVNEKLFF
TRBJ1-5,.,.,TRBV4-3,TGCGCCAGCAGCCAAGACCTGACGGAGCCCCAGCATTTT,CASSQDLTEPQHF
TRBJ1-2,.,few,TRBV12-5,TGTGCTAGTGGTTTGGAGGCAGGGGCCATCTATGGCTACACCTTC,CASGLEAGAIYGYTF
TRBJ2-1,TRBD2,.,TRBV5-5,TGTGCCAGCAGCTTGGAGGGAGGGCAACGAATCAATGAGCAGTTCTTC,CASSLEGGQRINEQFF
TRBJ1-2,.,.,TRBV5-5,TGTGCCAGCACGACCGGGACCTTGTATGGCTACACCTTC,CASTTGTLYGYTF
TRBJ1-1,.,.,TRBV10-3,TGTGCCATCAGTGAAGTCTACGGAGGTGAAGCTTTCTTT,CAISEVYGGEAFF
TRBJ2-1,.,.,TRBV7-2,TGTGCCAGCAGCCACCCCGGCAATGAGCAGTTCTTC,CASSHPGNEQFF
TRBJ1-2,.,.,TRBV7-9,TGTGCCAGCAGCCTAGACACCTTC,CASSLDTF
TRBJ2-1,TRBD2,.,TRBV9,TGTGCCAGCAGCGCACTAGCGGGGGGGCAAGGCGAGCAGTTCTTC,CASSALAGGQGEQFF
TRBJ2-7,TRBD2,.,TRBV5-4,TGTGCCAGCACCCCTGGGCCACTAGCGGGAGTCTACGAGCAGTACTTC,CASTPGPLAGVYEQYF
TRBJ1-1,.,.,TRBV5-1,TGCGCCAGCAGCTTGTATATGAACACTGAAGCTTTCTTT,CASSLYMNTEAFF
TRBJ2-7,.,.,TRBV19,TGTGCCAGTAGTTCGGGACCTTGGGGAACCGAGCAGTACTTC,CASSSGPWGTEQYF
TRBJ2-7,.,.,TRBV7-3,TGTGCCAGCAGCTTAACCTCCGACGGGGAGCAGTACTTC,CASSLTSDGEQYF
TRBJ2-7,.,.,TRBV7-1,TGTGCCAGCAACGTAGGGAACGAGCAGTACTTC,CASNVGNEQYF
TRBJ2-3,TRBD1,.,TRBV7-3,TGTGCCAGCAGTCCTCCGGGACAGGGGCGAGATACGCAGTATTTT,CASSPPGQGRDTQYF
TRBJ2-2,.,.,TRBV6-5,TGTGCCACCTCAGGGGACACCGGGGAGCTGTTTTTT,CATSGDTGELFF
TRBJ1-2,.,.,TRBV29-1,TGCAGCGTGGGGGGAACAGGGCCTTTTGATAATGGCTACACCTTC,CSVGGTGPFDNGYTF